This record concerns one T cell receptor beta chain sequence. Original methodology: Estimates of nucleated cell counts were drawn from the amplification of reference gene primers. Produced via immunoSEQ multiplex PCR; TCRdb's table is partial and in-frame only. V and J calls and clone size are copied from that table; D and trimming were computed from the DNA. Here the sample spans tens of thousands of clones, about 70% being singletons. This record comes from a study of blood T cell repertoires in COVID-19. In the study overall: The United States, Italy and Spain supplied acute and convalescent COVID-19 samples.

The TCR was taken from a woman between 50 and 59 years old with active or convalescent COVID-19. The sequencing sample was made of peripheral blood.

CDR3 sequence reads: CASSITEGASYEQYF. The CDR3 DNA reads TGTGCCAGCTCAATCACGGAGGGGGCATCCTACGAGCAGTACTTC. The V gene is TRBV18, the J gene TRBJ2-7, with D possibly being TRBD1 (7 bases). This CDR3 comprises 15 residues. V gave up 5 bases and J gave up 1 base, with 15 bases separating them. Per the germline V gene, CDR1 is KGHSH and CDR2 is LQKENI.